This T cell receptor (beta chain) was sequenced in a study of kidney transplant recipient with SARS-CoV-2 infection. The CDR3 is made up of 17 amino acids. MiXCR was run by TCRdb on the reads, yielding one entry per CDR3 protein. The table has approximately 240,000 distinct CDR3 sequences, around 30% seen once. The material was a blood sample, obtained at baseline and on roughly day 110 from a kidney transplant recipient. V gene TRBV21-1 combines with J gene TRBJ2-3. TRBV21-1 counts as a pseudogene. The sequence came from a male patient aged 25-45 years who had COVID-19 and was a kidney transplant recipient. Some T cells may be graft donor cells. CDR3 residues: CASSVVIATVMQDTQYF. The CDR3 bases are TGTGCCAGCAGCGTGGTTATAGCTACAGTCATGCAAGATACGCAGTATTTT.